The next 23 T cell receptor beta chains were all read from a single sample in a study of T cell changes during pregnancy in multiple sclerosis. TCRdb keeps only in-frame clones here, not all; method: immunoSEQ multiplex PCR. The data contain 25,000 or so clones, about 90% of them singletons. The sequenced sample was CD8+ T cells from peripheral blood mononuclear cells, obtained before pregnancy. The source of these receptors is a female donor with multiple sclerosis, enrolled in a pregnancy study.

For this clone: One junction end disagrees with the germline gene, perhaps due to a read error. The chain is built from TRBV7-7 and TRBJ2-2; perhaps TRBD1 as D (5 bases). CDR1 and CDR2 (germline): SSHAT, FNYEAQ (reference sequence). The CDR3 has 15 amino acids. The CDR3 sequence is CASSRRTKNTGELFF. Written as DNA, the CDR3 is TGTGCTAGCAGCCGAAGGACAAAGAACACCGGGGAGCTGTTTTTT.

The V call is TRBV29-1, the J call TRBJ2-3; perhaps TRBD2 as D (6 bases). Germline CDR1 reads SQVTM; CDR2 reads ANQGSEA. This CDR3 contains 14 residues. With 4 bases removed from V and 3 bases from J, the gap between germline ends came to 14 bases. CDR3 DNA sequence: TGCAGCGTTGTTGCGGGATGGGGGACAGATACGCAGTATTTT. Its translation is CSVVAGWGTDTQYF.

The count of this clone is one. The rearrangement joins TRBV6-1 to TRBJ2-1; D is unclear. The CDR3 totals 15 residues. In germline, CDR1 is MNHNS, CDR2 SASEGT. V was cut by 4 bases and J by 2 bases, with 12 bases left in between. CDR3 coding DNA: TGTGCCAGCAGTGGGGCCGTCCGACCCTACAATGAGCAGTTCTTC. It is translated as CASSGAVRPYNEQFF.

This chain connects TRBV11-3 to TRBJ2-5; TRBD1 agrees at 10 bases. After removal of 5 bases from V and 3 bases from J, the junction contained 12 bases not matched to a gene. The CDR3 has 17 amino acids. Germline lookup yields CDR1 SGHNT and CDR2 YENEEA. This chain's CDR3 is CASSPVGTGEREETQYF. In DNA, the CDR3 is TGTGCCAGCAGCCCCGTAGGGACAGGGGAGAGGGAAGAGACCCAGTACTTC.

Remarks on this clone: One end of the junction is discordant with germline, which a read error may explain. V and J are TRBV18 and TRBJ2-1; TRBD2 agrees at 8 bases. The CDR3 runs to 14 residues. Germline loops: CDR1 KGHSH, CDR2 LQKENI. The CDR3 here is CASSPMGERERPIF. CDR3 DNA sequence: TGTGCCAGCTCACCAATGGGGGAGCGGGAGCGCCCGATCTTC. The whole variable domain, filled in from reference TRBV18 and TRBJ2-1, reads NAGVMQNPRHLVRRRGQEARLRCSPMKGHSHVYWYRQLPEEGLKFMVYLQKENIIDESGMPKERFSAEFPKEGPSILRIQQVVRGDSAAYFCASSPMGERERPIFGPGTRLTVL.

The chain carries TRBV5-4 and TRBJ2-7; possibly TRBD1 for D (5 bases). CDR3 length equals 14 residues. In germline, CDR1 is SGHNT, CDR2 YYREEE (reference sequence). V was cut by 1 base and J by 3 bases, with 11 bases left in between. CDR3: CASSLLVGDYEQYF. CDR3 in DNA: TGTGCCAGCAGCTTGTTAGTAGGGGACTACGAGCAGTACTTC.

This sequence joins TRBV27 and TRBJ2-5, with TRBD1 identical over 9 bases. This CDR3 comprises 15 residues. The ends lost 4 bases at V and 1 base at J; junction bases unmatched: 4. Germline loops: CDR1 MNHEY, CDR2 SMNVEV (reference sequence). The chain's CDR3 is CASSYRTGAQETQYF. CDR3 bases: TGTGCCAGCAGTTATCGGACAGGGGCCCAAGAGACCCAGTACTTC.

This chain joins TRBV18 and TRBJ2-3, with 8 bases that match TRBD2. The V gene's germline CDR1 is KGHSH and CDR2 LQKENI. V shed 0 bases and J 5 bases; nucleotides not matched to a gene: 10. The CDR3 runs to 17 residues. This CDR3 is CASSPPVLAGGRDTQYF. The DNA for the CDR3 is TGTGCCAGCTCACCACCGGTTCTAGCGGGTGGGAGAGATACGCAGTATTTT. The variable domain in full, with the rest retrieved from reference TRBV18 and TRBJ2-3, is NAGVMQNPRHLVRRRGQEARLRCSPMKGHSHVYWYRQLPEEGLKFMVYLQKENIIDESGMPKERFSAEFPKEGPSILRIQQVVRGDSAAYFCASSPPVLAGGRDTQYFGPGTRLTVL.

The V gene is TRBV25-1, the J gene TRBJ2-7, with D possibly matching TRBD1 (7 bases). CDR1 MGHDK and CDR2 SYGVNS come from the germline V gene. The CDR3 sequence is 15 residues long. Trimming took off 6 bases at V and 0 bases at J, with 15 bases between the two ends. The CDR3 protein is CASRGRQGGSYEQYF. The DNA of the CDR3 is TGTGCCAGCAGGGGTCGGCAGGGGGGCTCCTACGAGCAGTACTTC.

CDR3 region: CASSSRPGLASTDTQYF. DNA of the CDR3: TGTGCCAGCTCATCCCGCCCGGGACTAGCGAGCACAGATACGCAGTATTTT. This chain joins TRBV18 and TRBJ2-3, with 10 bases matching TRBD2. CDR3 size: 17 residues. J lost 0 bases, V lost 5 bases, and 8 bases had no gene match. CDR1 and CDR2 from the germline V gene are KGHSH and LQKENI.

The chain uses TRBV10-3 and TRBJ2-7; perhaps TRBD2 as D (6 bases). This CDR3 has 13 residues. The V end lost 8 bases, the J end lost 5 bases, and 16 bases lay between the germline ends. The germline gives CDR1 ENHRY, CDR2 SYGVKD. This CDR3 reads CAISFRGWDEQYF. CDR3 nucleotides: TGTGCCATCTCCTTTCGGGGGTGGGACGAGCAGTACTTC.

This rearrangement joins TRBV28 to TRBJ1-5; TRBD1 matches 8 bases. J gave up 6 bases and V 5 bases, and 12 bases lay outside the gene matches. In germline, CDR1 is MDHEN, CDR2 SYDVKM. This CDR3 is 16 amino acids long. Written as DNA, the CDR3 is TGTGCCAGCAGTCACTTAGACAGGGGAGAAGGTCAGCCCCAGCATTTT. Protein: CASSHLDRGEGQPQHF.

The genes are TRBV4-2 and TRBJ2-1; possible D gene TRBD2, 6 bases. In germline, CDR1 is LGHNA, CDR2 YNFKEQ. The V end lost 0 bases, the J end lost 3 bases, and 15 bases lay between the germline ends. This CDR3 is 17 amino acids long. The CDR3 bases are TGTGCCAGCAGCCAAGATCTTTCGGGAGTTCACTACAATGAGCAGTTCTTC. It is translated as CASSQDLSGVHYNEQFF.

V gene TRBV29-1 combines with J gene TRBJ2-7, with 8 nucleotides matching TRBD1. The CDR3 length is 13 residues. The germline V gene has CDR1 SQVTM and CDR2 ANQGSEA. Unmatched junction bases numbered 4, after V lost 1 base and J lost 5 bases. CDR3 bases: TGCAGCGTTGAAGCCTGGACAGGGAACGAGCAGTACTTC. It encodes CSVEAWTGNEQYF.

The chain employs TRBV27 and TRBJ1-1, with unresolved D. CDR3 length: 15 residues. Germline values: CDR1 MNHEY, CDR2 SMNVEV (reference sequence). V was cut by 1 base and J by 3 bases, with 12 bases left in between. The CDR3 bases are TGTGCCAGCAGTTTATACTACGGGGTGGACACTGAAGCTTTCTTT. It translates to CASSLYYGVDTEAFF.

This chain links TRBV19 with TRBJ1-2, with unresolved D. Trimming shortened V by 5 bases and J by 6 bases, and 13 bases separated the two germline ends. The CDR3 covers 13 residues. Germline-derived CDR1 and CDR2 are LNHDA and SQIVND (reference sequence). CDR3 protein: CASSVVAADGYTF. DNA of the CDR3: TGTGCCAGTAGTGTTGTTGCGGCGGATGGCTACACCTTC.

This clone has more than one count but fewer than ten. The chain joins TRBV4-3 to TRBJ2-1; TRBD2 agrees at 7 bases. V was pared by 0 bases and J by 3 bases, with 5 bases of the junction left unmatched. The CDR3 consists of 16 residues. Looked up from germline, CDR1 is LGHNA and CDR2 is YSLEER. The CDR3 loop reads CASSQDRGEFYNEQFF. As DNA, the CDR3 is TGCGCCAGCAGCCAAGATCGGGGGGAGTTCTACAATGAGCAGTTCTTC.

CDR3 DNA sequence: TGCGCCAGCAGCTTAGGTTCTAGCCTGAACACTGAAGCTTTCTTT. It yields the protein CASSLGSSLNTEAFF. V is TRBV5-1 and J is TRBJ1-1; D remains unclear. Germline CDR1 SGHRS, CDR2 YFSETQ. The V gene lost 2 bases and the J gene lost 0 bases, with 11 bases spanning the gap. The CDR3 consists of 15 residues.

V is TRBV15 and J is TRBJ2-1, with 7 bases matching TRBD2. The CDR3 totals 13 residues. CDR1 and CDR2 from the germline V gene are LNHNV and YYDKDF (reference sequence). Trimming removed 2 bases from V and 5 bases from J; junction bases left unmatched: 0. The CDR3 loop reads CATSRLADNEQFF. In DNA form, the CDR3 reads TGTGCCACCAGCAGACTAGCGGACAATGAGCAGTTCTTC.

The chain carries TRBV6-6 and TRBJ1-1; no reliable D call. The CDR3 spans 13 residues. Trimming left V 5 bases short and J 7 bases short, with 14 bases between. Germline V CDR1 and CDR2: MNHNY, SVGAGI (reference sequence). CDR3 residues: CASSLENGDEAFF. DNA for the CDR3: TGTGCCAGCAGTCTGGAGAACGGAGATGAAGCTTTCTTT.

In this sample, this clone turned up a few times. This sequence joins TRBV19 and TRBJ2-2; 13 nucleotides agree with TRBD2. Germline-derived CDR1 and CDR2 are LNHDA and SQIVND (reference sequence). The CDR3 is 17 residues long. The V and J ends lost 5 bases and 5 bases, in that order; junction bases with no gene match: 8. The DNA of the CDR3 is TGTGCCAGTAGTCCCCGACTAGCGGGAGGTGATACCGGGGAGCTGTTTTTT. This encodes CASSPRLAGGDTGELFF.

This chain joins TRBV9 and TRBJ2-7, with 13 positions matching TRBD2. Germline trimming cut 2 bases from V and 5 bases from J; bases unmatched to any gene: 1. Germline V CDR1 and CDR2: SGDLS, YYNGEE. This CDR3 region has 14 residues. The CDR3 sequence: CASSVGLAGNEQYF. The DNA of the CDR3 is TGTGCCAGCAGCGTGGGACTAGCGGGGAACGAGCAGTACTTC.

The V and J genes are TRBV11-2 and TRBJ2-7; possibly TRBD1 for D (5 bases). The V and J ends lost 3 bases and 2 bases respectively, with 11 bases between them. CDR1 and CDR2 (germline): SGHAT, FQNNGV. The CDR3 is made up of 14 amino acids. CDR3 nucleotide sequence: TGTGCCAGCAGCTTTTTCGGACATCCCTACGAGCAGTACTTC. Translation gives CASSFFGHPYEQYF.